This record covers a single T cell receptor (beta chain). Its specificity is unknown. Treatment of the sample: oral pan-JAK inhibitor, 5-10 mg twice daily. This sample was taken from a study of CD8+ T cells in alopecia areata. Study in general: By percentage of affected scalp area, the severity of treated patients was scored. The study's findings and limits: Scalp clonality and expanded CD8+ clones among the top 100 showed significant decreases with tofacitinib. It was lesional scalp, especially alopecia totalis/universalis, that showed higher clonality than normal scalp.

The CDR3 loop spans 12 amino acids. The germline V gene has CDR1 SGHTA and CDR2 FQGNSA. The ends lost 4 bases at V and 7 bases at J; junction bases unmatched: 3. It was cDNA, reverse transcribed from extracted RNA, that served as the sequencing template. TCRdb's copy holds only in-frame clones and misses some; the assay was immunoSEQ multiplex PCR. The repertoire holds 150,000 to 200,000 clones, roughly 60% seen once, with 0.85% to 1.3% in the top ten. The TCR was taken from a human donor with alopecia areata. This specimen was CD4+ T cells sorted from blood, taken at week 24, from a patient treated with tofacitinib. The chain has TRBV7-2 and TRBJ1-2; 7 positions match TRBD1. For the CDR3, the DNA is TGTGCCAGCAGCTCAGACAGGGTTGGCTACACCTTC. Translated: CASSSDRVGYTF.